A selection of T cell receptor beta chains follows, all from one sample in a study of CD8 T cells in ankylosing spondylitis. TCRdb independently ran MiXCR on the 5' RACE reads; one entry per CDR3 protein. The sample has some 250,000 distinct CDR3 sequences; about 11% are singletons. Sequencing was done on a sample of blood, either unsorted or a sorted T cell fraction (not recorded which). The receptors shown here come from a male donor with ankylosing spondylitis or in good health (not recorded which). Both conserved end residues are trimmed from each CDR3. Expanded clones get a size class; other rows say once, few or many, or leave the size out.

CDR3: ASSQELRNTEAF; size: few; V: TRBV4-1; J: TRBJ1-1
CDR3: ASSGLAGFHEQF; size: .; V: TRBV2; J: TRBJ2-1
CDR3: ASSSLIPDRVGNQPQH; size: many; V: TRBV28; J: TRBJ1-5
CDR3: ASSVPGVPNYGYT; size: few; V: TRBV2; J: TRBJ1-2
CDR3: SARRPRDSYNEQF; size: many; V: TRBV20-1; J: TRBJ2-1
CDR3: SVGDRAYGYT; size: many; V: TRBV29-1; J: TRBJ1-2
CDR3: ASSVEGGSPLH; size: .; V: TRBV9; J: TRBJ1-6
CDR3: ASSQLTGGSSPLH; size: many; V: TRBV5-1; J: TRBJ1-6
CDR3: ASSQDRGTGRVHEQF; size: many; V: TRBV4-1; J: TRBJ2-1
CDR3: ASSFGRDLNTEAF; size: many; V: TRBV5-1; J: TRBJ1-1
CDR3: AWDRIRNTIY; size: .; V: TRBV30; J: TRBJ1-3
CDR3: ASSLEGYEDNEQF; size: few; V: TRBV5-1; J: TRBJ2-1
CDR3: ASAASGTGELF; size: .; V: TRBV10-2; J: TRBJ2-2
CDR3: ASSLVSLGTGELF; size: many; V: TRBV5-1; J: TRBJ2-2
CDR3: AWSGDVPNYGYT; size: few; V: TRBV30; J: TRBJ1-2
CDR3: SAAPESGTDFPGNTIY; size: .; V: TRBV20-1; J: TRBJ1-3
CDR3: SAPGGAILKETQY; size: many; V: TRBV20-1; J: TRBJ2-5
CDR3: ASSPPTSYEQY; size: few; V: TRBV5-4; J: TRBJ2-7
CDR3: ASSWGENTEAF; size: many; V: TRBV5-1; J: TRBJ1-1
CDR3: ASSDGGAGTGELF; size: .; V: TRBV25-1; J: TRBJ2-2
CDR3: ASSERQGAKTEAF; size: many; V: TRBV28; J: TRBJ1-1
CDR3: ASSTGYTGELF; size: many; V: TRBV5-1; J: TRBJ2-2
CDR3: ASSLTGSVLQPQH; size: many; V: TRBV12-3/TRBV12-4; J: TRBJ1-5
CDR3: ASRQGVMNTEAF; size: many; V: TRBV5-1; J: TRBJ1-1
CDR3: ATSDFSGRDTGELF; size: .; V: TRBV24-1; J: TRBJ2-2
CDR3: ASSQVLRGYELF; size: few; V: TRBV4-1; J: TRBJ2-2
CDR3: ASSLLRLAGGPYNEQF; size: .; V: TRBV28; J: TRBJ2-1
CDR3: SARSMGTSRPGGDNEQF; size: many; V: TRBV20-1; J: TRBJ2-1
CDR3: TSSLGPISTDTQY; size: few; V: TRBV7-9; J: TRBJ2-3
CDR3: ASSSKTSGTDTQY; size: few; V: TRBV7-2; J: TRBJ2-3
CDR3: ASSDSEQGRDIQY; size: many; V: TRBV25-1; J: TRBJ2-4
CDR3: ASSVGGWAAMETQY; size: many; V: TRBV9; J: TRBJ2-5
CDR3: ASCLARLAGITSTDTQY; size: few; V: TRBV12-3/TRBV12-4; J: TRBJ2-3
CDR3: ASSSDGRRGEQY; size: .; V: TRBV5-1; J: TRBJ2-7
CDR3: ASSEGYSRDLTNYEQY; size: .; V: TRBV10-1; J: TRBJ2-7
CDR3: AISGGQGQEKLF; size: few; V: TRBV10-3; J: TRBJ1-4
CDR3: ASSVGRAQSITDTQY; size: few; V: TRBV9; J: TRBJ2-3
CDR3: AKSARNQGIWTQY; size: many; V: TRBV7-2; J: TRBJ2-3
CDR3: ASSWIGARTGELF; size: .; V: TRBV7-3; J: TRBJ2-2
CDR3: ASSLGTGRDTQY; size: .; V: TRBV5-6; J: TRBJ2-3
CDR3: ASRRLAGGSYEQY; size: many; V: TRBV10-2; J: TRBJ2-7
CDR3: ASSQDVATYNEQF; size: .; V: TRBV14; J: TRBJ2-1
CDR3: RSGGAGTSVAQETQY; size: .; V: TRBV20-1; J: TRBJ2-5
CDR3: ASSLDRNTYEQY; size: many; V: TRBV5-1; J: TRBJ2-7
CDR3: ATTQRERTYEQY; size: many; V: TRBV10-3; J: TRBJ2-7
CDR3: ASYPLADINEQF; size: .; V: TRBV2; J: TRBJ2-1
CDR3: SARDRDYEQY; size: medium-sized; V: TRBV20-1; J: TRBJ2-7
CDR3: ASSLGVGPGETQY; size: many; V: TRBV5-1; J: TRBJ2-5
CDR3: ASSPAGQASFTEAF; size: .; V: TRBV5-1; J: TRBJ1-1
CDR3: ASSFGGVASGNTIY; size: .; V: TRBV7-9; J: TRBJ1-3
CDR3: SASDRGLYDEQF; size: .; V: TRBV20-1; J: TRBJ2-1
CDR3: ATLWGDTQY; size: many; V: TRBV12-3/TRBV12-4; J: TRBJ2-3
CDR3: ASSSKEVGFGEQF; size: many; V: TRBV5-1; J: TRBJ2-1
CDR3: ASSSRQPERGYGYT; size: many; V: TRBV28; J: TRBJ1-2